This T cell receptor (beta chain) was observed in a study of spatial heterogeneity in lung cancer. Overall study context: Every unique TCR and UMI combination, on average, appeared more than ten times in raw reads.

Points from the study as a whole: Quantities of ubiquitous and regional expanded TCRs paralleled ubiquitous and regional nonsynonymous mutations, respectively. The study found that expanded intratumoral alpha and beta TCR counts tracked tumor mutation counts.

Relative to its sample, this clonotype is medium-sized. The antigen remains undetermined. Documented time point: sample taken at primary tumor resection. Whole RNA, which was extracted from tumor, nontumor lung tissue or frozen PBMC, was sequenced without any cell sorting. Germline CDR1 SEHNR, CDR2 FQNEAQ (reference sequence). Trimming stripped 2 bases from V and 1 base from J, with 8 bases between. This CDR3 region has 15 residues. TCR cDNA molecules each had a unique molecular identifier. In TCRdb, the 5' RACE reads were re-called with MiXCR into one record per CDR3 protein. The sample holds more than 10,000 distinct CDR3 sequences, more than 3% seen once.

The TCR comes from a male donor with early-stage non-small cell lung cancer. The V and J genes are TRBV7-9 and TRBJ2-2; D gene ambiguous. This sample comprised lung tumor tissue, obtained at surgery. The CDR3 spells CASSLSQLNTGELFF. Here the CDR3 DNA reads TGTGCCAGCAGCTTAAGTCAGCTGAACACCGGGGAGCTGTTTTTT.